This T cell receptor beta chain was identified during a study of molecular identifiers for immune sequencing clone quantification. Study in general: Replicate experiments divided RNA from about 21,000 or 97,000 naive CD8 cells into five parts and sequenced four.

TCRdb recomputed calls from the PCR reads with MiXCR, one row per CDR3 protein. This repertoire shows just over 35,000 distinct CDR3 sequences, 15% to 20% found once; its top ten account for roughly 7.3%. This clonotype was observed a handful of times. Trimming removed 0 bases from V and 4 bases from J, with 13 bases in between. Germline CDR1 is DFQATT and CDR2 is SNEGSKA (reference sequence). The CDR3 runs 14 residues. This rearrangement joins TRBV20-1 to TRBJ2-7; no clear D gene. Sequencing was performed on naive CD8+ T cells from blood, with Jurkat cell RNA spiked in. The sample's subset: FACS-sorted CD8+CD4-CCR7+CD45RA+ naive T cells. The sequence came from a human donor in good health. Some libraries in this study had Jurkat cell RNA spiked in. The CDR3 DNA reads as TGCAGTGCTAGAGATGCGACGGACGGATACGAGCAGTACTTC. It codes for CSARDATDGYEQYF.